This T cell receptor beta chain is drawn from a study of post-analysis software for immune sequencing data. Study-wide findings and caveats: The five TRBV segments detected at higher frequency in patients than in controls included TRBV5-6, TRBV5-1 and TRBV20-1.

The CDR3 is made up of 16 amino acids. V lost 3 bases to trimming and J lost 0 bases, with 9 bases between them. The germline gives CDR1 SGHTA, CDR2 FQGNSA. Researchers reported that TCR beta cDNA libraries carried unique molecular identifiers. TCRdb recomputed calls from the PCR reads with MiXCR, one row per CDR3 protein. Here the sample spans approximately 360,000 distinct CDR3 sequences, about a third being singletons. On this clonotype: Its antigen remains unidentified.

Sequenced: blood. The clonotype originates from a girl between 5 and 17 years old with multiple sclerosis. The chain recombines TRBV7-2 with TRBJ2-6; D is ambiguous. CDR3 sequence reads: CASSFLLLSGANVLTF. The CDR3 DNA follows: TGTGCCAGCAGCTTTTTACTCCTCTCTGGGGCCAACGTCCTGACTTTC.